This T cell receptor (beta chain) was identified in a study of T cell changes during pregnancy in multiple sclerosis. The repertoire was sequenced with immunoSEQ multiplex PCR; TCRdb's copy has only in-frame clones and lacks some. The table shows about 54,000 clones, with 80% to 95% occurring only once. The CDR3 length is 15 residues. Germline V CDR1 and CDR2: SNHLY, FYNNEI. Between the trimmed V and J ends, which lost 4 bases and 3 bases, there was a span of 14 bases. The TCR was taken from a female donor in good health, enrolled as a control in a pregnancy study. The specimen comprised peripheral blood, sampled after pregnancy. The chain combines TRBV2 with TRBJ2-3, with D possibly being TRBD1 (5 bases). The CDR3 spells CASSGGNRYTDTQYF. The CDR3 DNA is TGTGCCAGCAGTGGAGGAAACAGGTATACAGATACGCAGTATTTT.